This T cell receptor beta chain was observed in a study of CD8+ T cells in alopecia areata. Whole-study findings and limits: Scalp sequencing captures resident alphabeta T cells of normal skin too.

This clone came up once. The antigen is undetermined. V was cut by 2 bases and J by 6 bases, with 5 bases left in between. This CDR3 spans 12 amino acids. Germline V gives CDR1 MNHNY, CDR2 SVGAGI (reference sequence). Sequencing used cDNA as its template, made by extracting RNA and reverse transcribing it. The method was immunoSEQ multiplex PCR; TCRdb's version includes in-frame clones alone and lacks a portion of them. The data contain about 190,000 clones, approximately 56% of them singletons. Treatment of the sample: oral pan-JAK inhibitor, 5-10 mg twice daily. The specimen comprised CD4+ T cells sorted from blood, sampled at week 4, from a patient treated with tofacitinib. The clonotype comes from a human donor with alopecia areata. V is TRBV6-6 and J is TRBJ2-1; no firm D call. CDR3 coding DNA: TGTGCCAGCAGTTACGTTATCAATGAGCAGTTCTTC. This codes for CASSYVINEQFF.